This TCR beta chain was documented in a study of T-cell memory formation after mild COVID-19. In TCRdb, the 5' RACE reads were re-called with MiXCR into one record per CDR3 protein. This table has 470,000 or so distinct CDR3 sequences, approximately 25% appearing once. Concerning this clonotype itself: Its specificity is unknown.

Study outcomes and limitations: The study detected some responding clones in pre-infection memory, suggesting cross-reactive memory joined. Clones contracting day 15 to 85 were balanced CD4/CD8; later expanders leaned CD4+.

With 4 bases removed from V and 9 bases from J, the gap between germline ends came to 13 bases. The CDR3 contains 13 residues. Germline loops: CDR1 SGHTA, CDR2 FQGTGA. V is TRBV7-3 and J is TRBJ2-1; a weak D match, TRBD2 (5 bases). The sample was PBMCs or a T cell subset sorted from them (not recorded which). The sequence was collected from an adult woman who had mild COVID-19 (a few samples of this study predate the infection). Cell type and time point are not known. The CDR3 reads CASSSVLAVEQFF. Here the CDR3 DNA reads TGTGCCAGCAGCTCGGTCCTAGCCGTTGAGCAGTTCTTC.